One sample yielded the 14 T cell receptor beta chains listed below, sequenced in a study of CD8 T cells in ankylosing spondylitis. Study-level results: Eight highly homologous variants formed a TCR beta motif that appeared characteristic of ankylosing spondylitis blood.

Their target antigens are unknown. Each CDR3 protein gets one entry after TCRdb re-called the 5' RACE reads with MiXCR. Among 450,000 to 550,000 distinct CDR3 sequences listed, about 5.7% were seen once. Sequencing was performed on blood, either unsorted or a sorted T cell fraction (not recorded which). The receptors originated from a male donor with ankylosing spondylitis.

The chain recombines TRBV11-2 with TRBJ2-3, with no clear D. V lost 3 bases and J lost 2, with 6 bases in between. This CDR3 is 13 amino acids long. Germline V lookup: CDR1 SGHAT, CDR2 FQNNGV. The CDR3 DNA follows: TGTGCCAGCAGCTTGACTCCCACAGATACGCAGTATTTT. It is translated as CASSLTPTDTQYF.

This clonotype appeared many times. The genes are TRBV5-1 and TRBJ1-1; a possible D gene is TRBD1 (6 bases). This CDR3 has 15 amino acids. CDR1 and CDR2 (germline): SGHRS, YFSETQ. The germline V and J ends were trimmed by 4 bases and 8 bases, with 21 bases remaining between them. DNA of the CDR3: TGCGCCAGCAGCCCTAAACAGGGAACGAACAGGGAAGCTTTCTTT. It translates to CASSPKQGTNREAFF.

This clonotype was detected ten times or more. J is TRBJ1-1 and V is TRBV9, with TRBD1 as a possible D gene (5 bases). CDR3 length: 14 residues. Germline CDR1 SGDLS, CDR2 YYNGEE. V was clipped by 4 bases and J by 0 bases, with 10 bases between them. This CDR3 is CASSRLDMNTEAFF. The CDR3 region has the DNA TGTGCCAGCAGCCGCTTGGACATGAACACTGAAGCTTTCTTT.

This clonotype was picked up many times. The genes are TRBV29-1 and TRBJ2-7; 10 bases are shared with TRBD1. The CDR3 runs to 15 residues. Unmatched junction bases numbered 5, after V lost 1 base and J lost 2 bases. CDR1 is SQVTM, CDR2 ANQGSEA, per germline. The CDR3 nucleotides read TGCAGCGTTGAAGGGGGGGACAGGGGCACCTACGAGCAGTACTTC. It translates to CSVEGGDRGTYEQYF.

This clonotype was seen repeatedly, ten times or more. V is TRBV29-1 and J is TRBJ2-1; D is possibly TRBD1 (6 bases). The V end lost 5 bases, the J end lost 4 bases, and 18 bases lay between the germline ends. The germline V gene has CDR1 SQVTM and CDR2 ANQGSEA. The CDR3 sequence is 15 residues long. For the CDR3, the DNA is TGCAGCGTTCAGGGGAGTAGTCGGCTTTACAATGAGCAGTTCTTC. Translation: CSVQGSSRLYNEQFF.

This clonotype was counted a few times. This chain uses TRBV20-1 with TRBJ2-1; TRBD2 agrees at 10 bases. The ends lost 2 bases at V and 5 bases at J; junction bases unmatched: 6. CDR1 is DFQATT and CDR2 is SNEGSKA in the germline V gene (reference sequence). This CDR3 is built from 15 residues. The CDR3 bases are TGCAGTGCTAGACCGAGCGGGAGGGTCCACAATGAGCAGTTCTTC. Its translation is CSARPSGRVHNEQFF.

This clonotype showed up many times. The CDR3 region is CASNEWGISADTQYF. CDR3 in DNA: TGTGCCAGCAACGAGTGGGGAATCTCCGCAGATACGCAGTATTTT. The J gene is TRBJ2-3, the V gene TRBV7-2; D ambiguous. V was cut by 7 bases and J by 4 bases, with 18 bases left in between. The CDR3 is 15 amino acids. CDR1 and CDR2 (germline): SGHTA, FQGNSA.

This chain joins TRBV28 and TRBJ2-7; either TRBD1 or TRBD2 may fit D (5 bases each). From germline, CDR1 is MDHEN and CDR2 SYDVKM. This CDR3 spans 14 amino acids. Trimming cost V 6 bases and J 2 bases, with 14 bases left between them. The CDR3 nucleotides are TGTGCCAGCAGCACAGGCGGACTCCCCTACGAGCAGTACTTC. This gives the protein CASSTGGLPYEQYF.

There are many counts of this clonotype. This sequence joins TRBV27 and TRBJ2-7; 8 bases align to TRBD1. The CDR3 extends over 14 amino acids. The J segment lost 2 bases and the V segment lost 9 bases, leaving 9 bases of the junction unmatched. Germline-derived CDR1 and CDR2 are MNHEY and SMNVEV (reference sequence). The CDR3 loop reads CASNREGQAYEQYF. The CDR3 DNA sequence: TGTGCCAGTAACCGTGAGGGACAGGCCTACGAGCAGTACTTC.

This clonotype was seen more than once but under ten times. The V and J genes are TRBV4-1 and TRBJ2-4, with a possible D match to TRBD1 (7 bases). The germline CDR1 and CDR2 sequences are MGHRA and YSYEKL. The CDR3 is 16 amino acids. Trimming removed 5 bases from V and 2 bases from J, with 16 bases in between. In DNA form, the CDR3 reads TGCGCCAGCAGCATCCTAGGAGGGGGCTCCAAAAACATTCAGTACTTC. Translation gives CASSILGGGSKNIQYF.

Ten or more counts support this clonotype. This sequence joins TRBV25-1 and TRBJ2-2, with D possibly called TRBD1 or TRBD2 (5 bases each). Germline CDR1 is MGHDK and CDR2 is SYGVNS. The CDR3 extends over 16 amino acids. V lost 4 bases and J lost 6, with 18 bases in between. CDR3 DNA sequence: TGTGCCAGCAGTGTTGCCGGGACGGCTGCCGCCGGGGAGCTGTTTTTT. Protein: CASSVAGTAAAGELFF.

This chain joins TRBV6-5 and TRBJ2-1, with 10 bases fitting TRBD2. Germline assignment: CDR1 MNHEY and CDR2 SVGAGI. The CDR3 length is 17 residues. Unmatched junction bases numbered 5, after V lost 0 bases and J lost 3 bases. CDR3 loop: CASSYSLAGADYNEQFF. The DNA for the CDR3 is TGTGCCAGCAGTTACTCGCTAGCGGGAGCAGACTACAATGAGCAGTTCTTC.

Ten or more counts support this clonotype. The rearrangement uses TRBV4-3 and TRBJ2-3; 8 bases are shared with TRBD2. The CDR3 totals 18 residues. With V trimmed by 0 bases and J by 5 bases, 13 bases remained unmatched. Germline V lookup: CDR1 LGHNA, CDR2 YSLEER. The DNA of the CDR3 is TGCGCCAGCAGCCAAGATCAGACCGGGGGGGGCCGTGGAGATACGCAGTATTTT. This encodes CASSQDQTGGGRGDTQYF.

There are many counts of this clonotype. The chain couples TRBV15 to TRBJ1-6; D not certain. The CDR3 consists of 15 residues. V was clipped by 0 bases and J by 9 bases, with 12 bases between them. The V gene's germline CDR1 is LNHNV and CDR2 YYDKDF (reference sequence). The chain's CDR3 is CATSRDRMRSSPLHF. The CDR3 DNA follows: TGTGCCACCAGCAGAGATCGGATGAGAAGTTCACCCCTCCACTTT.